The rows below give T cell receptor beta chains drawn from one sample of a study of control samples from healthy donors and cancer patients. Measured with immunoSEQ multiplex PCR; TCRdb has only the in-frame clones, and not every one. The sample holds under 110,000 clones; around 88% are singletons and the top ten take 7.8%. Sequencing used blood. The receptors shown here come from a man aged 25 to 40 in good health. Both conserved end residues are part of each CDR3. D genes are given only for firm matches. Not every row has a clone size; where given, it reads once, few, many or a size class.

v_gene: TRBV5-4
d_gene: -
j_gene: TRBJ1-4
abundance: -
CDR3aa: CASSGGTATNEKLFF
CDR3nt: TGTGCCAGCAGCGGGGGGACCGCAACTAATGAAAAACTGTTTTTT

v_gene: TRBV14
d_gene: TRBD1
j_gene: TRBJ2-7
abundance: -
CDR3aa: CASSQVEDRLRKEQYF
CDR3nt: TGTGCCAGCAGCCAAGTGGAGGACAGGTTAAGGAAGGAGCAGTACTTC

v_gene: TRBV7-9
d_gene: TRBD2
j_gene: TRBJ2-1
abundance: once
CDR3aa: CASSGRGEQFF
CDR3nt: TGTGCCAGCAGCGGGAGGGGTGAGCAGTTCTTC

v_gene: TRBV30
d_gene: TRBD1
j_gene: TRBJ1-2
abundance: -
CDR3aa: CAGRQGANYGYTF
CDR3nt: TGTGCCGGAAGACAGGGCGCTAACTATGGCTACACCTTC

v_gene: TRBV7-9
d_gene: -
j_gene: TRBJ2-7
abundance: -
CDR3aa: CASSFTARGSEQYF
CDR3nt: TGTGCCAGCAGCTTCACGGCCAGGGGTAGCGAGCAGTACTTC

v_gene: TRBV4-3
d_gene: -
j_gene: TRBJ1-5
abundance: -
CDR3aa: CASSQDLGGVGNQPQHF
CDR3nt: TGCGCCAGCAGCCAAGATTTGGGCGGGGTTGGCAATCAGCCCCAGCATTTT

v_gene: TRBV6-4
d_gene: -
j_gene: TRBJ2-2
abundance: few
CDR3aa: CASSDRDNTGELFF
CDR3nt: TGTGCCAGCAGTGACCGGGACAACACCGGGGAGCTGTTTTTT

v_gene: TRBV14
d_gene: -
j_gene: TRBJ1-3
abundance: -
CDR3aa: CASSHRGRGNTIYF
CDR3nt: TGTGCCAGCAGCCACAGGGGAAGAGGTAACACCATATATTTT

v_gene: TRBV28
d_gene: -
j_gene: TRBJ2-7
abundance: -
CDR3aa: CASSLRKWSSYEQYF
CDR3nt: TGTGCCAGCAGTCTCCGGAAATGGTCCTCCTACGAGCAGTACTTC

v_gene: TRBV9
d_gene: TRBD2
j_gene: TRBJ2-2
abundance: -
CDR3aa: CASSVGGSGTGELFF
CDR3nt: TGTGCCAGCAGCGTAGGCGGGAGTGGTACCGGGGAGCTGTTTTTT

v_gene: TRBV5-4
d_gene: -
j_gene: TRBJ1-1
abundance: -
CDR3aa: CASSLDDRPNTEAFF
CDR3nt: TGTGCCAGCAGCTTGGATGATAGGCCGAACACTGAAGCTTTCTTT

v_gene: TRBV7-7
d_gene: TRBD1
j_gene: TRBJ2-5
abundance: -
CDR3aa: CASSWSPTGAPKAQYF
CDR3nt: TGTGCCAGCAGCTGGTCACCAACAGGGGCCCCGAAGGCCCAGTACTTC